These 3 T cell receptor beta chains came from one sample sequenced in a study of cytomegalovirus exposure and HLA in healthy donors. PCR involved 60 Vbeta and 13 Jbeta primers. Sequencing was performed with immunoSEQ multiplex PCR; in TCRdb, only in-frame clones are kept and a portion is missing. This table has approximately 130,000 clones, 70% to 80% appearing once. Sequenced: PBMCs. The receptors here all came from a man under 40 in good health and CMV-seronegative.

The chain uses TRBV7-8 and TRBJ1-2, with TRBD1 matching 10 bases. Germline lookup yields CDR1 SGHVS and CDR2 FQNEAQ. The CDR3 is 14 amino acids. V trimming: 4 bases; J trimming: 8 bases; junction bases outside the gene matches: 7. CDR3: CASSSSGTGVGYTF. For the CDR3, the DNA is TGTGCCAGCAGCTCCTCCGGGACAGGGGTAGGCTACACCTTC.

CDR3 residues: CATNRGGFNTNYGYTF. CDR3 nucleotide sequence: TGTGCCACTAATCGGGGGGGCTTTAATACTAACTATGGCTACACCTTC. The chain is built from TRBV10-3 and TRBJ1-2, with D maybe TRBD1 (6 bases). This CDR3 region has 16 residues. Germline CDR1 ENHRY, CDR2 SYGVKD. V shed 10 bases and J shed 0 bases, with 21 bases lying between them.

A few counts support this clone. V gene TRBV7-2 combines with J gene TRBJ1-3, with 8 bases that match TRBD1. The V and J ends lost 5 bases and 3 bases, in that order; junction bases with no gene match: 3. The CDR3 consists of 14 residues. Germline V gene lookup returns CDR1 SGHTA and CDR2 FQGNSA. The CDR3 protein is CASSAGGFGNTIYF. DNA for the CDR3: TGTGCCAGCAGCGCAGGGGGCTTTGGAAACACCATATATTTT.